Listed below are T cell receptor beta chains from one sample, sequenced in a study of siplizumab effects on memory and regulatory T cells. Repertoires were generated with immunoSEQ multiplex PCR, while TCRdb's copy carries only in-frame clones and drops some. The repertoire holds roughly 92,000 clones, with 85% to 95% as singletons. Sequencing input: non-Treg CD4+ T cells sorted from blood. The receptor source for this set is a human donor in good health. Each CDR3 is given with its conserved first and last residue. Fields, in order: D gene, CDR3 length, clone size, V gene, J gene, CDR3 protein, CDR3 DNA. The D gene is left open where the match is weak. Size is stated for part of the rows, as once, few or many counts, or as a class when the clone is expanded.

>-|15|-|TRBV27|TRBJ2-7
CASSSDYADDYEQYF
TGTGCCAGCAGTTCGGACTACGCCGACGATTACGAGCAGTACTTC
>-|14|-|TRBV18|TRBJ1-5
CASSPYDRLGPQHF
TGTGCCAGCTCACCCTACGACAGGTTAGGGCCCCAGCATTTT
>-|14|once|TRBV5-1|TRBJ2-1
CASSALVSNNEQFF
TGCGCCAGCAGTGCTCTAGTGTCAAACAATGAGCAGTTCTTC
>TRBD1|15|-|TRBV11-2|TRBJ2-7
CASSSKGAQVWEQYF
TGTGCCAGCAGCTCTAAGGGGGCGCAGGTTTGGGAGCAGTACTTC
>TRBD2|14|-|TRBV11-2|TRBJ2-3
CASSPGGGGGTQYF
TGTGCCAGCAGCCCCGGGGGGGGAGGGGGTACGCAGTATTTT
>-|13|-|TRBV7-3|TRBJ1-2
CASSSRHRSYFTF
TGTGCCAGCAGCTCACGCCACCGAAGCTATTTCACCTTC
>-|13|-|TRBV6-1|TRBJ2-5
CASSEQGEETQYF
TGTGCCAGCAGTGAACAGGGTGAGGAGACCCAGTACTTC
>-|15|-|TRBV5-1|TRBJ2-1
CASSLVSQGMDEQFF
TGCGCCAGCAGCTTGGTAAGCCAGGGGATGGATGAGCAGTTCTTC
>-|13|once|TRBV19|TRBJ2-7
CASSIPGYYEQYF
TGTGCCAGTAGTATCCCGGGGTACTACGAGCAGTACTTC
>TRBD2|15|-|TRBV5-1|TRBJ2-3
CASSFEGGSTDTQYF
TGCGCCAGCAGCTTTGAGGGAGGGAGCACAGATACGCAGTATTTT
>TRBD2|14|-|TRBV7-9|TRBJ2-7
CASSPGTSSYEQYF
TGTGCCAGCAGCCCCGGGACTAGCTCCTACGAGCAGTACTTC
>TRBD1|15|-|TRBV10-1|TRBJ2-3
CASSRDKTGPAREYF
TGCGCCAGCAGCCGAGACAAGACAGGGCCCGCTCGGGAGTATTTT
>-|14|-|TRBV19|TRBJ2-2
CAINQGANTGELFF
TGTGCCATTAATCAAGGCGCGAACACCGGGGAGCTGTTTTTT
>-|13|few|TRBV14|TRBJ1-1
CASSPSMNTEAFF
TGTGCCAGCAGCCCCAGCATGAACACTGAAGCTTTCTTT
>-|12|-|TRBV28|TRBJ2-3
CASRGEGNTQYF
TGTGCCAGCAGGGGTGAGGGGAATACGCAGTATTTT
>-|15|-|TRBV29-1|TRBJ1-1
CSVATSGRVNTEAFF
TGCAGCGTCGCAACATCAGGGAGGGTGAACACTGAAGCTTTCTTT
>-|12|-|TRBV30|TRBJ2-7
CAWSLVRYEQYF
TGTGCCTGGAGTCTGGTGAGGTACGAGCAGTACTTC
>TRBD2|16|-|TRBV28|TRBJ2-3
CASSLWRERGTDTQYF
TGTGCCAGCAGTTTATGGCGGGAGAGGGGCACAGATACGCAGTATTTT
>-|13|-|TRBV12-5|TRBJ2-1
CASGLGTGAGQFF
TGTGCTAGTGGTTTGGGGACTGGTGCTGGGCAGTTCTTC
>-|15|-|TRBV9|TRBJ2-1
CASSGTVGSYNEQFF
TGTGCCAGCAGCGGAACTGTCGGCTCCTACAATGAGCAGTTCTTC
>TRBD1|16|-|TRBV30|TRBJ2-4
CAWSYQDRVAKNIQYF
TGTGCCTGGAGTTATCAGGACAGGGTAGCCAAAAACATTCAGTACTTC
>-|14|-|TRBV7-8|TRBJ1-3
CASSPWDRGNTIYF
TGTGCCAGCAGCCCATGGGACCGAGGAAACACCATATATTTT
>-|12|-|TRBV19|TRBJ2-2
CASIRATGELFF
TGTGCCAGTATCCGGGCTACCGGGGAGCTGTTTTTT
>TRBD1|15|-|TRBV6-5|TRBJ2-5
CASNIRDRREETQYF
TGTGCCAGCAATATAAGGGACAGAAGAGAAGAGACCCAGTACTTC
>-|14|once|TRBV7-3|TRBJ1-1
CASSLTGRETEAFF
TGTGCCAGCAGCTTAACGGGCAGGGAGACTGAAGCTTTCTTT
>-|16|-|TRBV10-3|TRBJ2-7
CAISESEGGRFYEQYF
TGTGCCATCAGTGAGTCGGAAGGGGGGCGATTTTACGAGCAGTACTTC
>-|14|-|TRBV7-2|TRBJ2-7
CASSLDSHVYEQYF
TGTGCCAGCAGCTTAGATAGCCACGTCTACGAGCAGTACTTC
>-|19|-|TRBV28|TRBJ2-2
CASRLFGRGLGPGTGELFF
TGTGCCAGCAGACTTTTCGGGAGAGGTTTAGGACCGGGGACCGGGGAGCTGTTTTTT
>TRBD1|15|once|TRBV5-1|TRBJ2-5
CASSLYDRDQETQYF
TGCGCCAGCAGCTTGTATGACAGGGATCAAGAGACCCAGTACTTC
>TRBD2|17|-|TRBV18|TRBJ2-4
CASSPIGGRGTKNIQYF
TGTGCCAGCTCACCGATTGGCGGGAGGGGAACCAAAAACATTCAGTACTTC
>-|16|-|TRBV5-8|TRBJ1-4
CASSSTLGDHNEKLFF
TGTGCCAGCAGCTCAACGCTGGGAGACCATAATGAAAAACTGTTTTTT
>TRBD1|15|once|TRBV28|TRBJ2-7
CASTKNDRDGYEQYF
TGTGCCAGCACAAAAAACGACAGGGACGGGTACGAGCAGTACTTC
>-|13|-|TRBV15|TRBJ1-6
CATSRRQDSPLHF
TGTGCCACCAGCCGTAGACAAGATTCACCCCTCCACTTT
>-|14|-|TRBV18|TRBJ2-1
CASSPDTGWHEQFF
TGTGCCAGCTCACCAGACACAGGGTGGCATGAGCAGTTCTTC
>-|14|-|TRBV18|TRBJ2-3
CASSPSWSTDTQYF
TGTGCCAGCTCACCTTCGTGGAGCACAGATACGCAGTATTTT
>-|18|few|TRBV9|TRBJ1-1
CASSPNVRAGLGGTEAFF
TGTGCCAGCAGCCCCAACGTTAGGGCAGGGTTAGGGGGCACTGAAGCTTTCTTT
>-|11|-|TRBV11-2|TRBJ2-7
CASRTVGEQYF
TGTGCCAGCAGAACTGTCGGCGAGCAGTACTTC
>TRBD2|16|once|TRBV5-1|TRBJ2-2
CASSLIAGGYTGELFF
TGCGCCAGCAGCTTGATAGCGGGAGGGTACACCGGGGAGCTGTTTTTT
>-|14|-|TRBV18|TRBJ2-1
CASSLKLPGDEQFF
TGTGCCAGCTCACTGAAACTTCCAGGGGATGAGCAGTTCTTC
>-|12|-|TRBV28|TRBJ1-2
CASSLINGPQGF
TGTGCCAGCAGTTTAATCAATGGTCCACAGGGATTC
>TRBD2|15|-|TRBV30|TRBJ2-5
CAWSALAGRQETQYF
TGTGCCTGGAGTGCACTAGCGGGGAGACAAGAGACCCAGTACTTC
>-|13|-|TRBV5-1|TRBJ1-4
CASSGGLNEKLFF
TGCGCCAGCAGCGGTGGACTTAATGAAAAACTGTTTTTT
>-|11|-|TRBV20-1|TRBJ1-6
CSAIGNSPLHF
TGCAGTGCGATCGGTAATTCACCCCTCCACTTT
>TRBD1|16|-|TRBV5-6|TRBJ2-1
CASSSLRDRGYNEQFF
TGTGCCAGCAGCTCGCTCCGGGACAGGGGCTACAATGAGCAGTTCTTC
>TRBD2|15|-|TRBV9|TRBJ2-1
CASSVRTSGSNEQFF
TGTGCCAGCAGCGTAAGGACTAGCGGGAGTAATGAGCAGTTCTTC
>-|17|-|TRBV28|TRBJ1-4
CASSPPWAYATNEKLFF
TGTGCCAGCAGTCCACCGTGGGCCTATGCAACTAATGAAAAACTGTTTTTT